This record looks at one TCR beta chain sequence and its context. Its antigen is currently not known. Per-base qualities were not stored, and no clone one base away is much larger. Other DNA sequences in the sample encode the same CDR3. The trial excluded patients who had a history of autoimmune disease or who were on systemic immunosuppression. Peripheral blood for TCR sequencing was collected from all dose cohorts at baseline, on cycle 4 day 1, and on cycle 7 day 1. Samples were obtained from an open-label, multicenter, first-in-human phase I dose-escalation trial of ivuxolimab. The trial enrolled adults with locally advanced or metastatic head and neck squamous cell, hepatocellular, melanoma or renal cell carcinoma. Before TCR sequencing, CD4+ and CD8+ T cells were separately sorted from peripheral blood. This sample was included in a study of OX40 agonist ivuxolimab in advanced cancers. General notes on the study: Ivuxolimab, which targeted the costimulatory receptor OX40 (CD134), was an agonistic, fully human IgG2 monoclonal antibody. The monotherapy dose-escalation portion (N of about 49 patients) of the phase I ivuxolimab trial is reported in the paper. Patients were allowed to have had prior anti-PD-1, anti-PD-L1 or anti-CTLA-4 therapy, and around 37% of the dose-escalation patients had previously received checkpoint inhibitors. The dose-escalation cohort was roughly 87% male with a mean age of approximately 60 years, ranging from roughly 23 to 85. Peripheral TCRbeta sequencing was intended to test whether TCR sequence diversity was altered and clonal T-cell expansion was caused by ivuxolimab. Intravenous ivuxolimab was administered to patients every 2 weeks at six dose levels: 0.01, 0.1, 0.3, 1.5, 3 and 10 mg/kg. Partial responses were achieved by three dose-escalation patients, of whom one had hepatocellular carcinoma and two had cutaneous melanoma. Among the roughly 50 dose-escalation patients, about 20 had hepatocellular carcinoma, about 15 melanoma, 9 renal cell carcinoma and 9 head and neck cancer. Summary of the overall study and its limitations: After ivuxolimab, expanded clones were on average more numerous among CD8+ T cells than among CD4+ T cells. Antigen specificity was not determined for the clonally expanded peripheral T cells. Clonal expansion of both CD4+ and CD8+ blood T cells was observed from baseline to week 6 at doses 0.1 to 3.0 mg/kg. Partial responders in the 0.1-3.0 mg/kg groups had among the lowest normalized peripheral clonal expansion, especially among CD8+ T cells. Low levels of normalized T-cell clonal expansion were also shown by some nonresponding patients.

Spanning cysteine to phenylalanine, the CDR3 consists of 12 amino acids. Only CDR3 DNA is held: 36 bases, read in frame from base 1. V gives up 6 bases and J gives up 3 bases, and the segment between their germline ends measures 6 bases. From a lookup of the germline V gene, CDR1 and CDR2 are MNHEY and SVGAGI. For sequencing of the TCRbeta CDR3 region, genomic DNA was extracted from the sorted cells. The immunoSEQ Assay was used to sequence the TCRbeta CDR3 regions. TCRdb stores this immuneACCESS table with in-frame sequences only. Part of the clones is absent; in the studies checked, under half of the shortfall reflects unresolved V genes, and no reason is known for the rest. Here the sample has around 67,000 clones; roughly 80% occur a single time. The top ten constitute more than 2% of the sample.

The sample consisted of CD4+ or CD8+ T cells sorted from blood, taken in a trial of the OX40 agonist ivuxolimab. This chain joins TRBV6-5 to TRBJ1-5, with the D gene call left open. This receptor was identified in an adult with an advanced solid tumor such as melanoma, head and neck, liver or kidney cancer. The CDR3 is CASRGPNQPQHF. The nucleotide sequence is given as TGTGCCAGCAGGGGCCCCAATCAGCCCCAGCATTTT.